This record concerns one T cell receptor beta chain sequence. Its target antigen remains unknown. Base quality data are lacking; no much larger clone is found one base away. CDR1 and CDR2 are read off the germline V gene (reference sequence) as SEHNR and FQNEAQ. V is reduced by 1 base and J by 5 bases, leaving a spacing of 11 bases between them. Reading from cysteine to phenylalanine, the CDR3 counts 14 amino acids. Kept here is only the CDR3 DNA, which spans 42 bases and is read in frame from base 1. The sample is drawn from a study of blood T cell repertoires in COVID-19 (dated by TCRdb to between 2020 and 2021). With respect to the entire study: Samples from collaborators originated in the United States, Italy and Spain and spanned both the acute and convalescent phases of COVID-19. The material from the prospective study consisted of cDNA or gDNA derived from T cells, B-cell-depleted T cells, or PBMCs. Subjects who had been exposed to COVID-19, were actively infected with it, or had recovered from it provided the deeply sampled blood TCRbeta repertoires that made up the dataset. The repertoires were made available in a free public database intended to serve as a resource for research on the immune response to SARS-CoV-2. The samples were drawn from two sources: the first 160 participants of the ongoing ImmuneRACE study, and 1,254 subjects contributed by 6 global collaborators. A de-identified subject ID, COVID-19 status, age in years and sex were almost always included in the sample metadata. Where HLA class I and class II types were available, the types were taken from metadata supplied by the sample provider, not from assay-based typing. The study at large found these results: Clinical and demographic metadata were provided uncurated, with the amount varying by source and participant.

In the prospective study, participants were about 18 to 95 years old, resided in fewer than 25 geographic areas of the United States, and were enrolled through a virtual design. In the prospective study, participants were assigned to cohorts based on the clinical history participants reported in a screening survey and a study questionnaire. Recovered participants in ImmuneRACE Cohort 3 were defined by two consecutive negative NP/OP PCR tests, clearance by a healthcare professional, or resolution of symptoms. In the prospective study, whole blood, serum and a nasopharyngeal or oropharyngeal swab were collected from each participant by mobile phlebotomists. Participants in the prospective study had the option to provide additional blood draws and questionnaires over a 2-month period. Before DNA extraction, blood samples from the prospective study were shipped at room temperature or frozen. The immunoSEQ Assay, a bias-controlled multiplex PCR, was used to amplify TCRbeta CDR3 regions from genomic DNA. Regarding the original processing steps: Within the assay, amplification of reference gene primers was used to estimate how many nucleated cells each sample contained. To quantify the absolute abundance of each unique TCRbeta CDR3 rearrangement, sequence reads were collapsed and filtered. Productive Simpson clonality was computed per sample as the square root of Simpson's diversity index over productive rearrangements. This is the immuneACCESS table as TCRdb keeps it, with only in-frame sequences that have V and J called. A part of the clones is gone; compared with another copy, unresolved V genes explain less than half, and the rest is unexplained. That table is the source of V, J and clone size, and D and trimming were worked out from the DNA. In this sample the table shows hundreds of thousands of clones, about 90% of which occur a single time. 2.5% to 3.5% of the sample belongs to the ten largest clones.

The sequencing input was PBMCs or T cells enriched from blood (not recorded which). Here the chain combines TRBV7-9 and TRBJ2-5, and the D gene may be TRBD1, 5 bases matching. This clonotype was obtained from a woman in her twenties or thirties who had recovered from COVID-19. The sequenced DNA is TGTGCCAGCAGCTTAGTCGGTCAGGGCGAGACCCAGTACTTC. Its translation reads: CASSLVGQGETQYF.